Below are 10 T cell receptor beta chains sequenced from a single sample in a study of T cells in localized non-small cell lung cancer. Sequencing was performed with immunoSEQ multiplex PCR; in TCRdb, only in-frame clones are kept and a portion is missing. The sample holds approximately 37,000 clones, around 87% seen once. Sequencing was performed on peripheral blood, taken before any cancer treatment. The receptor set was obtained from a man aged 18 to 50 with stage I lung adenocarcinoma.

This chain links TRBV6-5 with TRBJ2-7; the D is unclear. Germline values: CDR1 MNHEY, CDR2 SVGAGI. The CDR3 loop spans 16 amino acids. V lost 0 bases and J lost 2, with 14 bases in between. The CDR3 coding sequence is TGTGCCAGCAGTTACTCGAAGGGCAGAGGTACCTACGAGCAGTACTTC. It specifies CASSYSKGRGTYEQYF.

This clone was observed once. The rearrangement joins TRBV28 to TRBJ1-1; TRBD1 is a possible D gene (6 bases). The germline V gene has CDR1 MDHEN and CDR2 SYDVKM. CDR3 size: 17 residues. Trimming cost V 7 bases and J 6 bases, with 27 bases left between them. CDR3 coding DNA: TGTGCCAGCACCGCGGCGGGGGGCTGGGGGAGGACGGCTGAAGCTTTCTTT. Its protein is CASTAAGGWGRTAEAFF.

V gene TRBV29-1 combines with J gene TRBJ1-2; tentative D call: TRBD1 (5 bases). CDR1 SQVTM and CDR2 ANQGSEA come from the germline V gene. Between the trimmed V and J ends, which lost 5 bases and 3 bases, there was a span of 13 bases. CDR3 size: 13 residues. CDR3 nucleotide sequence: TGCAGCGTTTCCGGGGGAACGGACTATGGCTACACCTTC. This translates into CSVSGGTDYGYTF.

V is TRBV18 and J is TRBJ1-2; D gene ambiguous. The CDR3 has 15 residues. Between the trimmed V and J ends, which lost 3 bases and 3 bases, there was a span of 14 bases. CDR1 KGHSH and CDR2 LQKENI come from the germline V gene. Here the CDR3 reads CASSPLEGVDYGYTF. The CDR3 DNA sequence: TGTGCCAGCTCACCCCTGGAAGGAGTAGACTATGGCTACACCTTC.

The chain uses TRBV14 and TRBJ2-7, with 9 bases lining up with TRBD1. Trimming removed 4 bases from V and 3 bases from J; junction bases left unmatched: 4. From germline, CDR1 is SGHDN and CDR2 FVKESK. The CDR3 is 14 amino acids. The CDR3 coding sequence is TGTGCCAGCAGCCGAGAGACAGGGGGCTACGAGCAGTACTTC. This encodes CASSRETGGYEQYF.

Concerning this clone: This likely comes from a read error, as the CDR3 has no conserved phenylalanine or tryptophan at its end. The chain combines TRBV19 with TRBJ1-2, with TRBD1 identical over 10 bases. V shed 9 bases, J shed 2 bases, and the junction held 6 bases outside the gene matches. Per germline, CDR1 LNHDA and CDR2 SQIVND (reference sequence). The CDR3 consists of 14 residues. In DNA form, the CDR3 reads TGTGCCAGCCGCTGGGACAGGGGAAACTATGGCTACACCCTC. This encodes CASRWDRGNYGYTL.

This chain connects TRBV19 to TRBJ1-5; 7 bases fit TRBD1. V lost 5 bases to trimming and J lost 4 bases; unmatched junction nucleotides: 11. CDR1 LNHDA and CDR2 SQIVND come from the germline V gene (reference sequence). CDR3 length: 16 residues. The CDR3, as DNA: TGTGCCAGTAGTTCTCTGCCCGGGACAGCAAATCAGCCCCAGCATTTT. Translated: CASSSLPGTANQPQHF. The whole variable domain, filled in from reference TRBV19 and TRBJ1-5, reads DGGITQSPKYLFRKEGQNVTLSCEQNLNHDAMYWYRQDPGQGLRLIYYSQIVNDFQKGDIAEGYSVSREKKESFPLTVTSAQKNPTAFYLCASSSLPGTANQPQHFGDGTRLSIL.

This chain links TRBV28 with TRBJ2-7, with D perhaps matching TRBD1 (6 bases). V was clipped by 0 bases and J by 3 bases, with 15 bases between them. The CDR3 runs to 16 residues. Germline V gene sequence: CDR1 MDHEN, CDR2 SYDVKM. CDR3 nucleotides: TGTGCCAGCAGTTTATGGACCGGGACATTTAGCTACGAGCAGTACTTC. This encodes CASSLWTGTFSYEQYF.

This chain connects TRBV5-1 to TRBJ1-6, with 10 bases fitting TRBD1. V lost 3 bases to trimming and J lost 9 bases; unmatched junction nucleotides: 6. The CDR3 contains 15 residues. Germline assignment: CDR1 SGHRS and CDR2 YFSETQ. In DNA form, the CDR3 reads TGCGCCAGCAGCTGGACCGGGACAGGGGTTTCACCCCTCCACTTT. The encoded protein is CASSWTGTGVSPLHF.

The rearrangement uses TRBV5-4 and TRBJ1-1; D call uncertain. This CDR3 contains 13 residues. V dropped 0 bases and J dropped 2 bases, with 5 bases sitting between them. The germline V gene has CDR1 SGHNT and CDR2 YYREEE (reference sequence). The CDR3 loop is CASSLDTNTEAFF. In DNA form, the CDR3 reads TGTGCCAGCAGCTTGGACACCAACACTGAAGCTTTCTTT. The full variable domain, with the rest looked up from reference TRBV5-4 and TRBJ1-1, is ETGVTQSPTHLIKTRGQQVTLRCSSQSGHNTVSWYQQALGQGPQFIFQYYREEENGRGNFPPRFSGLQFPNYSSELNVNALELDDSALYLCASSLDTNTEAFFGQGTRLTVV.